This T cell receptor (beta chain) appears in the sequencing data of a study of blood T cell repertoires in COVID-19. Participants reported their clinical history, and cohort assignment relied on those reports. Symptom resolution, clearance, or two negative PCRs marked the recovered donors of Cohort 3. In the original analysis: Quantification of nucleated cells was approximated via reference gene primer amplification. Clones were read by immunoSEQ multiplex PCR, and TCRdb kept only the in-frame ones, dropping some. The D gene and trimming were derived from the DNA, and the V and J assignments and clone size from that table. The sample shows 300,000 to 450,000 clones, roughly 91% of them seen only once. The germline V gene encodes CDR1 GTSNPN and CDR2 SVGIG (reference sequence). The CDR3 totals 12 residues. The V and J ends lost 5 bases and 4 bases, in that order; junction bases with no gene match: 1.

This receptor was taken from a woman aged 18-30 years who had recovered from COVID-19. The V gene is TRBV30, the J gene TRBJ2-5, with 10 bases fitting TRBD1. Material: PBMCs or T cells enriched from blood (not recorded which). CDR3 in DNA: TGTGCCTGGGGGGACAGGGGAGAGACCCAGTACTTC. Encoded protein: CAWGDRGETQYF.